This T cell receptor (beta chain) was profiled in a study of immune evolution from preneoplasia to lung adenocarcinoma. The germline gives CDR1 KGHSH, CDR2 LQKENI. The CDR3 runs 17 residues. V dropped 2 bases and J dropped 0 bases, with 13 bases sitting between them. Here immunoSEQ multiplex PCR was the method, and the copy in TCRdb shows in-frame clones only, minus some. This sample has about 5,400 clones; more than 75% occur once, and the top ten carry about 3.1%. The TCR originated in a person aged 50-70 years with lung adenocarcinoma. Sequenced sample: FFPE invasive lung adenocarcinoma tissue. The chain links TRBV18 to TRBJ1-4, with D hard to call. This CDR3 is CASSPSDWVATNEKLFF. The DNA of the CDR3 is TGTGCCAGCTCACCAAGCGATTGGGTTGCAACTAATGAAAAACTGTTTTTT.